This TCR beta chain was sequenced in a study of blood T cells in healthy people across ages. Study-wide points: CMV infection status of these donors was not known. Age advanced and TCR beta diversity per million T cells fell, roughly linearly.

A note on this clonotype: The antigen is undetermined.

Every donor provided 9.5 to 10 milliliters of peripheral blood. Unmatched junction bases numbered 20, after V lost 3 bases and J lost 13 bases. This CDR3 has 17 amino acids. Germline V gives CDR1 LGHDT, CDR2 YNNKEL (reference sequence). Combining a sample-barcoded 5' primer with a J-beta primer mix, a second PCR ran for about 7 to 11 cycles. TCRdb fed the 5' RACE reads into MiXCR, producing one record per CDR3 protein. The sample yields under 2 million distinct CDR3 sequences, almost 35% seen once. The receptor comes from a woman aged 30 to 39 in good health. The sequenced sample was blood. The chain couples TRBV3-1 to TRBJ2-1; 8 nucleotides match TRBD2. DNA for the CDR3: TGTGCCAGCAGCCAGGACTCCGGGACTAGTCGCGGAGAGACCCAGTTCTTC. Translating it yields CASSQDSGTSRGETQFF.